This TCR beta chain was documented in a study of shared clonotypes between healthy human individuals. Study-wide points: Rarefaction analysis demonstrated incomplete sorted-subset sequencing notwithstanding large depth.

Positive CCR7 selection of CD45RO-negative cells yielded the naive CD8 cells, and terminally differentiated effector memory CD45RA+ cells were excluded. Profiling relied on immunoSEQ multiplex PCR, and the TCRdb table lists in-frame clones only, not all of them. The sample yields some 2.1 million clones, 93% seen once. About this clone itself: Its target is unknown.

J gave up 4 bases and V 2 bases, and 8 bases lay outside the gene matches. The CDR3 length is 14 residues. Germline loops: CDR1 GTSNPN, CDR2 SVGIG (reference sequence). This receptor was identified in a young man in good health. Some clones in this sample may be carry-over from other donors' samples. The chain has TRBV30 and TRBJ2-7; 7 bases line up with TRBD1. Material for sequencing was naive CD8+ T cells from PBMCs. The CDR3 protein is CAWSLGTERYEQYF. The DNA for the CDR3 is TGTGCCTGGAGTCTTGGGACAGAACGGTACGAGCAGTACTTC.